The 15 T cell receptor beta chains presented below share a single source sample, sequenced in a study of shared clonotypes between healthy human individuals. The method was immunoSEQ multiplex PCR; TCRdb's version includes in-frame clones alone and lacks a portion of them. In the table there are some 2,500,000 clones, approximately 93% of which are singletons. The sequencing input was naive CD4+ T cells from PBMCs. Subset here: CD45RA+ positively selected. The receptors were gathered from a man younger than 35 in good health. Some clones in this sample may be carry-over from other donors' samples.

V gene TRBV7-7 combines with J gene TRBJ2-5; 11 bases are a match to TRBD1. CDR1 is SSHAT and CDR2 is FNYEAQ in the germline V gene (reference sequence). The CDR3 length is 16 residues. J was trimmed by 4 bases and V by 1 base; bases with no gene match: 5. CDR3 protein: CASSLVGGTGGETQYF. In nucleotides, the CDR3 is TGTGCCAGCAGCTTAGTAGGTGGGACAGGGGGAGAGACCCAGTACTTC.

In DNA, the CDR3 is TGCGCCAGCAGCCCGAGTCAAGGAAATGAAAAACTGTTTTTT. Protein product: CASSPSQGNEKLFF. The chain is built from TRBV5-1 and TRBJ1-4; D call uncertain. This CDR3 spans 14 amino acids. Trimming stripped 4 bases from V and 5 bases from J, with 12 bases between. Per germline, CDR1 SGHRS and CDR2 YFSETQ. Full variable domain (remainder filled in from reference TRBV5-1 and TRBJ1-4): KAGVTQTPRYLIKTRGQQVTLSCSPISGHRSVSWYQQTPGQGLQFLFEYFSETQRNKGNFPGRFSGRQFSNSRSEMNVSTLELGDSALYLCASSPSQGNEKLFFGSGTQLSVL.

This clone was seen just once. V gene TRBV2 combines with J gene TRBJ2-2; D is possibly TRBD2 (5 bases). This CDR3 region has 14 residues. The V end lost 4 bases, the J end lost 4 bases, and 10 bases lay between the germline ends. CDR1 SNHLY and CDR2 FYNNEI come from the germline V gene. The CDR3 DNA reads as TGTGCCAGCAGTGCGCTAACTAGCACCGGGGAGCTGTTTTTT. Its translation: CASSALTSTGELFF.

In its sample, this clone was seen once. DNA of the CDR3: TGCGCCAGCAGCGTACGAGAGAACACCGGGGAGCTGTTTTTT. Its protein is CASSVRENTGELFF. The rearrangement links TRBV4-1 to TRBJ2-2, with unresolved D. V dropped 5 bases and J dropped 1 base, with 8 bases sitting between them. CDR1 and CDR2 from the germline V gene are MGHRA and YSYEKL. CDR3 length: 14 residues.

The J gene is TRBJ1-5, the V gene TRBV4-1, with a possible D match to TRBD1 (5 bases). Looked up from germline, CDR1 is MGHRA and CDR2 is YSYEKL. Trimming removed 0 bases from V and 4 bases from J, with 13 bases in between. The CDR3 loop spans 16 amino acids. This CDR3 is CASSQDAQDKNQPQHF. For the CDR3, the DNA is TGCGCCAGCAGCCAAGACGCACAGGACAAGAATCAGCCCCAGCATTTT.

This chain links TRBV6-1 with TRBJ2-5; 8 bases map to TRBD1. The V and J ends lost 3 bases and 2 bases, in that order; junction bases with no gene match: 5. The CDR3 totals 15 residues. Germline V gene lookup returns CDR1 MNHNS and CDR2 SASEGT. CDR3 bases: TGTGCCAGCAGTGATGTCGGGGACAGGCAAGAGACCCAGTACTTC. It codes for CASSDVGDRQETQYF.

This clone has just one count. V gene TRBV28 combines with J gene TRBJ2-2, with a tentative D call TRBD1 (6 bases). This CDR3 is built from 15 residues. The V gene lost 6 bases and the J gene lost 1 base, with 12 bases spanning the gap. Germline values: CDR1 MDHEN, CDR2 SYDVKM. The CDR3 DNA reads TGTGCCAGCAGCAGGGGATTCCTGAACACCGGGGAGCTGTTTTTT. The encoded protein is CASSRGFLNTGELFF.

The chain combines TRBV2 with TRBJ2-3; no definite D call. The CDR3 extends over 14 amino acids. Deletions cut 6 bases from V and 1 base from J, with 11 bases between. Germline CDR1 SNHLY, CDR2 FYNNEI. DNA of the CDR3: TGTGCCAGCAGGTCGCGCACTCGCACAGATACGCAGTATTTT. It specifies CASRSRTRTDTQYF.

This clone showed up just once. The chain uses TRBV7-2 and TRBJ2-5; possible D gene TRBD1, 6 bases. Per the germline V gene, CDR1 is SGHTA and CDR2 is FQGNSA. V lost 10 bases to trimming and J lost 4 bases, with 13 bases between them. The length of the CDR3 is 12 residues. This chain's CDR3 is CATAPGAETQYF. The CDR3 nucleotides read TGTGCCACCGCACCAGGGGCAGAGACCCAGTACTTC.

The V gene is TRBV19, the J gene TRBJ2-6, with unresolved D. CDR1 and CDR2 from the germline V gene are LNHDA and SQIVND (reference sequence). The V gene lost 5 bases and the J gene lost 0 bases, with 14 bases spanning the gap. The CDR3 extends over 17 amino acids. The CDR3 spells CASSSPRRSSGANVLTF. The CDR3 bases are TGTGCCAGTAGTTCCCCCCGACGGAGCTCTGGGGCCAACGTCCTGACTTTC.

The V call is TRBV7-3, the J call TRBJ2-3; D is ambiguous. The CDR3 totals 15 residues. The germline V gene has CDR1 SGHTA and CDR2 FQGTGA. Deletions cut 5 bases from V and 0 bases from J, with 12 bases between. CDR3 sequence (DNA): TGTGCCAGCAGCCACTACGGAGATAGCACAGATACGCAGTATTTT. Its translation is CASSHYGDSTDTQYF.

There are a few counts of this clone. The V and J genes are TRBV4-2 and TRBJ1-1, with 9 bases fitting TRBD1. V shed 4 bases and J 7 bases; nucleotides not matched to a gene: 13. The CDR3 extends over 16 amino acids. Germline V lookup: CDR1 LGHNA, CDR2 YNFKEQ. CDR3 DNA: TGTGCCAGCAGCCCCATAGAGACAGGGGGAACGGGTGAAGCTTTCTTT. Protein product: CASSPIETGGTGEAFF.

The chain uses TRBV9 and TRBJ2-7; unclear D gene. V was trimmed by 4 bases and J by 4 bases, leaving 6 bases between them. The germline V gene has CDR1 SGDLS and CDR2 YYNGEE. The CDR3 runs to 11 residues. The CDR3 coding sequence is TGTGCCAGCAGCTCCAGTTACGAGCAGTACTTC. Its translation is CASSSSYEQYF.

In DNA form, the CDR3 reads TGTGCCAGCAGCCCCCCAATGGGCCCAAGCTACGAGCAGTACTTC. Its translation: CASSPPMGPSYEQYF. This chain connects TRBV13 to TRBJ2-7; D remains unclear. The CDR3 has 15 residues. Between the trimmed V and J ends, which lost 5 bases and 3 bases, there was a span of 17 bases. Germline assignment: CDR1 PRHDT and CDR2 FYEKMQ (reference sequence).

This clone was seen only once. The rearrangement uses TRBV6-6 and TRBJ1-1, with 8 bases identical to TRBD1. The CDR3 has 13 amino acids. V lost 7 bases and J lost 4; bases outside the gene matches: 5. CDR1 is MNHNY, CDR2 SVGAGI, per germline (reference sequence). The CDR3 DNA reads as TGTGCCAGCAAGCAGGGGGCGACCACTGAAGCTTTCTTT. It translates to CASKQGATTEAFF.